This passage covers 32 T cell receptor beta chains from one sample sequenced in a study of identical twins. TCRdb independently ran MiXCR on the 5' RACE reads; one entry per CDR3 protein. This sample carries about 690,000 distinct CDR3 sequences, about 20% of them seen once, and the ten largest clones take roughly 4%. These data also featured in a second study, about T cells expressing NK-cell markers.

The source material was PBMCs. These receptors came from a woman aged 18 to 35 in good health.

The CDR3: CSATPGLKNIQYF. The CDR3 DNA sequence: TGCAGTGCTACCCCCGGATTAAAAAACATTCAGTACTTC. The V and J genes are TRBV20-1 and TRBJ2-4, with D unclear. V lost 4 bases to trimming and J lost 4 bases, with 11 bases between them. This CDR3 is 13 amino acids long. From germline, CDR1 is DFQATT and CDR2 SNEGSKA (reference sequence).

This clonotype was picked up a small number of times. The genes are TRBV20-1 and TRBJ2-1, with 14 bases matching TRBD2. This CDR3 is built from 15 residues. Per germline, CDR1 DFQATT and CDR2 SNEGSKA (reference sequence). J gave up 6 bases and V 5 bases, and 6 bases lay outside the gene matches. The CDR3 loop is CSAGLTSGRANEQFF. The CDR3 nucleotides read TGCAGTGCTGGCCTGACTAGCGGGAGGGCCAATGAGCAGTTCTTC.

The chain couples TRBV12-3 or TRBV12-4 to TRBJ2-1; 10 bases map to TRBD1. The CDR3 totals 15 residues. J lost 5 bases, V lost 6 bases, and 7 bases had no gene match. The CDR3 protein is CASRAGTGVHNEQFF. In DNA, the CDR3 is TGTGCCAGCAGGGCCGGGACAGGGGTCCACAATGAGCAGTTCTTC.

This clonotype was observed a handful of times. V gene TRBV29-1 combines with J gene TRBJ2-1, with 7 positions matching TRBD2. The ends lost 3 bases at V and 0 bases at J; junction bases unmatched: 8. Looked up from germline, CDR1 is SQVTM and CDR2 is ANQGSEA. This CDR3 spans 16 amino acids. CDR3 bases: TGCAGCGTTGAGGGTGCGCGGGGGAGCTCCTACAATGAGCAGTTCTTC. Protein: CSVEGARGSSYNEQFF.

This clonotype has a count of ten or more. This chain links TRBV29-1 with TRBJ2-7; TRBD1 matches at 8 bases. The V segment lost 7 bases and the J segment 2 bases; nucleotides outside the gene matches: 10. Germline values: CDR1 SQVTM, CDR2 ANQGSEA. CDR3 length: 14 amino acids. The CDR3 sequence: CSARQGPSTYEQYF. CDR3 nucleotide sequence: TGCAGCGCCAGACAGGGGCCGTCTACCTACGAGCAGTACTTC.

The chain is built from TRBV11-3 and TRBJ2-7; D might be TRBD1 (5 bases). The CDR3 is made up of 15 amino acids. Germline CDR1 and CDR2: SGHNT and YENEEA. The V and J ends lost 0 bases and 4 bases respectively, with 13 bases between them. The CDR3 reads CASSLEQAVSYEQYF. The DNA of the CDR3 is TGTGCCAGCAGCTTAGAACAGGCAGTATCTTACGAGCAGTACTTC.

The V gene is TRBV12-3 or TRBV12-4, the J gene TRBJ1-2; no reliable D call. The CDR3 extends over 13 amino acids. V was clipped by 5 bases and J by 6 bases, with 13 bases between them. Here the CDR3 DNA reads TGTGCCAGCAGTCCGCGGGTCCTGCATGGCTACACCTTC. It translates to CASSPRVLHGYTF.

The CDR3 DNA follows: TGTGCCAGCAGTTACTCTAGTATACAGCGGGGGAGTGAGCAGTTCTTC. As protein: CASSYSSIQRGSEQFF. This sequence joins TRBV6-5 and TRBJ2-1, with 8 bases fitting TRBD2. Germline CDR1 and CDR2: MNHEY and SVGAGI. After removal of 0 bases from V and 9 bases from J, the junction contained 10 bases not matched to a gene. This CDR3 is 16 amino acids long.

This clonotype was seen many times. The genes are TRBV12-3 or TRBV12-4 and TRBJ2-7, with a possible D match to TRBD2 (6 bases). The CDR3 runs 12 residues. The V gene lost 3 bases and the J gene lost 6 bases, with 9 bases spanning the gap. CDR3 sequence (DNA): TGTGCCAGCAGTTTGGAGGGACCCGAGCAGTACTTC. Amino acids: CASSLEGPEQYF.

This clonotype was observed at least ten times. Here the CDR3 DNA reads TGCAGTGCCAAAGGGGGCAACTCGGAGACCCAGTACTTC. This codes for CSAKGGNSETQYF. This sequence joins TRBV20-1 and TRBJ2-5, with 7 bases aligning to TRBD1. This CDR3 is built from 13 residues. J was trimmed by 5 bases and V by 6 bases; bases with no gene match: 9. Germline assignment: CDR1 DFQATT and CDR2 SNEGSKA (reference sequence).

The table lists this clonotype with a count of one. The chain carries TRBV20-1 and TRBJ2-3; 11 nucleotides agree with TRBD2. CDR3 length: 17 residues. Germline CDR1 DFQATT, CDR2 SNEGSKA (reference sequence). Trimming at V came to 5 bases and at J to 4 bases, leaving 14 bases not matched to a gene. Written as DNA, the CDR3 is TGCAGTGCTGTAGATAGCGGGGGGGTACGCGGCGCAGATACGCAGTATTTT. Translation gives CSAVDSGGVRGADTQYF.

The chain links TRBV10-3 to TRBJ2-5; unclear D gene. Trimming shortened V by 0 bases and J by 4 bases, and 12 bases separated the two germline ends. CDR1 is ENHRY, CDR2 SYGVKD, per germline. This CDR3 region has 15 residues. The CDR3 DNA is TGTGCCATCAGTGAGTCGAGTTGGAAGGGAGAGACCCAGTACTTC. It is translated as CAISESSWKGETQYF.

The chain uses TRBV29-1 and TRBJ2-3; the D gene is possibly TRBD2 (6 bases). CDR1 is SQVTM, CDR2 ANQGSEA, per germline. V lost 6 bases, J lost 8 bases, and 18 bases lay in between. This CDR3 comprises 13 residues. The CDR3: CSVPPQVGGTQYF. CDR3 nucleotide sequence: TGCAGCGTCCCACCCCAGGTGGGGGGTACGCAGTATTTT.

This chain connects TRBV5-1 to TRBJ2-3, with D possibly matching TRBD1 (6 bases). The germline V and J ends were trimmed by 4 bases and 7 bases, with 19 bases remaining between them. Germline CDR1 SGHRS, CDR2 YFSETQ. The CDR3 has 15 amino acids. The CDR3 DNA reads TGCGCCAGCAGCCCAGGGGCCACAACAATCAATACGCAGTATTTT. Amino acid sequence: CASSPGATTINTQYF.

The genes are TRBV5-6 and TRBJ2-7; D gene unclear. CDR3 size: 13 residues. V lost 3 bases and J lost 6, with 13 bases in between. Germline CDR1 is SGHDT and CDR2 is YYEEEE. Here the CDR3 DNA reads TGTGCCAGCAGCTCCCGGTCCATCTGCGAGCAGTACTTC. Amino acid sequence: CASSSRSICEQYF. Using reference TRBV5-6 and TRBJ2-7 for the parts outside the CDR3, the full variable domain is DAGVTQSPTHLIKTRGQQVTLRCSPKSGHDTVSWYQQALGQGPQFIFQYYEEEERQRGNFPDRFSGHQFPNYSSELNVNALLLGDSALYLCASSSRSICEQYFGPGTRLTVT.

The V and J genes are TRBV25-1 and TRBJ2-1; 10 positions agree with TRBD2. Germline assignment: CDR1 MGHDK and CDR2 SYGVNS. The CDR3 has 15 amino acids. The junction had 3 bases not matched to a gene; V was cut back by 4 bases and J by 3 bases. CDR3 loop: CASSVAGGFYNEQFF. CDR3 nucleotide sequence: TGTGCCAGCAGTGTAGCGGGAGGCTTCTACAATGAGCAGTTCTTC.

The rearrangement links TRBV12-3 or TRBV12-4 to TRBJ2-3, with 14 bases matching TRBD2. V gave up 11 bases and J gave up 2 bases; unmatched junction bases: 15. This CDR3 comprises 18 residues. For the CDR3, the DNA is TGTGCCTTCAGTCCCGGACTAGCGGGGGGTCCCTTCACAGATACGCAGTATTTT. Protein: CAFSPGLAGGPFTDTQYF.

This clonotype was seen a handful of times. The V call is TRBV12-3 or TRBV12-4, the J call TRBJ2-7; tentative D call: TRBD2 (5 bases). Trimming removed 7 bases at V and 2 bases at J, with 15 bases between. The CDR3 covers 14 residues. The CDR3 sequence: CASTPGGPTYEQYF. The CDR3 coding sequence is TGTGCCAGCACCCCCGGAGGTCCAACCTACGAGCAGTACTTC.

This clonotype occurred a few times. The chain joins TRBV5-5 to TRBJ2-2; D possibly corresponds to TRBD1 (7 bases). V gave up 3 bases and J gave up 3 bases, with 12 bases separating them. This CDR3 is built from 15 residues. Germline V gives CDR1 SGHKS, CDR2 YYEKEE (reference sequence). CDR3 bases: TGTGCCAGCAGCTGGCAGGGGGGACACACCGGGGAGCTGTTTTTT. It translates to CASSWQGGHTGELFF.

This clonotype was seen a handful of times. The V gene is TRBV29-1, the J gene TRBJ2-1; 9 positions agree with TRBD2. Germline V CDR1 and CDR2: SQVTM, ANQGSEA. This CDR3 has 15 residues. V gave up 3 bases and J gave up 3 bases; unmatched junction bases: 6. The CDR3 region has the DNA TGCAGCGTTGAGGTTGGAGCGGGAGGCTACAATGAGCAGTTCTTC. Translated, it gives CSVEVGAGGYNEQFF.

The chain uses TRBV20-1 and TRBJ2-1, with 12 nucleotides matching TRBD1. The CDR3 runs 14 residues. Germline trimming cut 8 bases from V and 6 bases from J; bases unmatched to any gene: 8. The germline V gene encodes CDR1 DFQATT and CDR2 SNEGSKA (reference sequence). The CDR3 DNA is TGCAGTCCGGGACAGGGGGCGAGAGCCAATGAGCAGTTCTTC. Its translation: CSPGQGARANEQFF.

There are many counts of this clonotype. The chain combines TRBV29-1 with TRBJ2-5; D is possibly TRBD1 or TRBD2 (5 bases each). This CDR3 has 13 residues. Germline CDR1 reads SQVTM; CDR2 reads ANQGSEA. With 6 bases removed from V and 2 bases from J, the gap between germline ends came to 13 bases. The CDR3 coding sequence is TGCAGCGTGGAACCGGGACGGCAAGAGACCCAGTACTTC. It encodes CSVEPGRQETQYF.

The chain has TRBV20-1 and TRBJ2-7; D gene unclear. The CDR3 is 13 amino acids. The V and J ends lost 1 base and 0 bases respectively, with 7 bases between them. In germline, CDR1 is DFQATT, CDR2 SNEGSKA (reference sequence). CDR3: CSARAQPSYEQYF. The CDR3 DNA reads TGCAGTGCTAGAGCACAACCCTCCTACGAGCAGTACTTC.

This clonotype was counted a few times. The chain carries TRBV20-1 and TRBJ1-2; D ambiguous. The ends were cut back, 6 bases at V and 6 bases at J, with 11 bases in the middle. The CDR3 runs 11 residues. From germline, CDR1 is DFQATT and CDR2 SNEGSKA (reference sequence). The CDR3 loop reads CSASDGDGYTF. The CDR3 region has the DNA TGCAGTGCCTCGGACGGCGATGGCTACACCTTC.

This clonotype has at least ten counts. The chain carries TRBV7-2 and TRBJ2-1; 7 positions agree with TRBD1. V was clipped by 5 bases and J by 7 bases; unmatched bases: 5. The germline CDR1 and CDR2 sequences are SGHTA and FQGNSA. The CDR3 extends over 13 amino acids. For the CDR3, the DNA is TGTGCCAGCAGCGCGGACAGGTTGAATGAGCAGTTCTTC. It encodes CASSADRLNEQFF.

This clonotype was counted ten times or more. J is TRBJ2-7 and V is TRBV7-8; either TRBD1 or TRBD2 may fit D (5 bases each). CDR3 length equals 14 residues. Trimming took off 3 bases at V and 1 base at J, with 10 bases between the two ends. CDR1 is SGHVS, CDR2 FQNEAQ, per germline. CDR3 bases: TGTGCCAGCAGCTTGTTCGGGGCTTCCTACGAGCAGTACTTC. It codes for CASSLFGASYEQYF.

The table lists this clonotype with a few counts. V and J are TRBV6-1 and TRBJ2-5; possibly TRBD2 for D (5 bases). The V end lost 6 bases, the J end lost 2 bases, and 10 bases lay between the germline ends. The CDR3 extends over 13 amino acids. Germline assignment: CDR1 MNHNS and CDR2 SASEGT. The CDR3: CASRRAKQETQYF. The CDR3 region has the DNA TGTGCCAGCAGGCGGGCTAAACAAGAGACCCAGTACTTC.

This clonotype was recorded at least ten times. This chain uses TRBV12-3 or TRBV12-4 with TRBJ2-1, with 9 bases lining up with TRBD1. The ends lost 5 bases at V and 13 bases at J; junction bases unmatched: 3. The CDR3 sequence is 11 residues long. DNA of the CDR3: TGTGCCAGCAGTGGGACAGGGAAACAGTTCTTC. Protein: CASSGTGKQFF.

In this sample, this clonotype turned up a few times. J is TRBJ2-7 and V is TRBV20-1; D remains unclear. There are 12 residues in the CDR3. V was cut by 6 bases and J by 1 base, with 10 bases left in between. Per the germline V gene, CDR1 is DFQATT and CDR2 is SNEGSKA (reference sequence). In DNA, the CDR3 is TGCAGTGCCAGCAGACTGTCCTACGAGCAGTACTTC. It codes for CSASRLSYEQYF.

V usage is TRBV29-1 and J usage is TRBJ2-3, with 7 bases identical to TRBD2. Germline loops: CDR1 SQVTM, CDR2 ANQGSEA. The CDR3 covers 15 residues. V dropped 3 bases and J dropped 5; count of bases not matched to a gene: 11. The CDR3 DNA reads TGCAGCGTTGACCCAGCGGGGAGCCGGGTAGATACGCAGTATTTT. Residues: CSVDPAGSRVDTQYF.

The DNA of the CDR3 is TGTGCCAGCAGCCAACTGACAGGGGGCGCAAAAGCTTTCTTT. This encodes CASSQLTGGAKAFF. This rearrangement joins TRBV7-2 to TRBJ1-1; 10 bases are a match to TRBD1. Germline V gene sequence: CDR1 SGHTA, CDR2 FQGNSA. The CDR3 runs 14 residues. J lost 9 bases, V lost 5 bases, and 9 bases had no gene match.

CDR3 region: CSVQGITYEQYF. DNA for the CDR3: TGCAGTGTACAAGGGATCACCTACGAGCAGTACTTC. This chain joins TRBV20-1 and TRBJ2-7; the D is unclear. CDR1 and CDR2 from the germline V gene are DFQATT and SNEGSKA (reference sequence). This CDR3 has 12 amino acids. V was cut by 7 bases and J by 2 bases, with 12 bases left in between.